This is a list of T cell receptor beta chains from one sample in a study of OX40 agonist ivuxolimab in advanced cancers. The assay was immunoSEQ multiplex PCR, and TCRdb's table has in-frame clones only and misses some. The sample shows 30,000 to 35,000 clones, roughly 82% of them seen only once. The sequences come from CD4+ or CD8+ T cells sorted from blood, collected in a trial of the OX40 agonist ivuxolimab. These receptors were obtained from an adult with an advanced solid tumor such as melanoma, head and neck, liver or kidney cancer. The CDR3 runs from the conserved cysteine through the conserved F or W. D genes are given only for firm matches. Clone size is stated in some rows and not others, as once, few, many or a class when expanded.

j_call | clone_size | v_call | d_call | cdr3_nt | cdr3_aa
TRBJ1-2 | many | TRBV4-1 | . | TGCGCCAGTTCAGGAGTCGCTAACTATGGCTACACCTTC | CASSGVANYGYTF
TRBJ1-6 | . | TRBV5-4 | . | TGTGCCAGCAGCTTGAAGGGTCTGAATTCACCCCTCCACTTT | CASSLKGLNSPLHF
TRBJ2-2 | . | TRBV7-9 | TRBD1 | TGTGCCAGCAGCTCAACAGGGGGCGTCACCGGGGAGCTGTTTTTT | CASSSTGGVTGELFF
TRBJ1-2 | many | TRBV4-2 | TRBD1 | TGTGCCAGCAGCCAAGATCGGGACAGGGGGCCCGGCTACACCTTC | CASSQDRDRGPGYTF
TRBJ2-1 | . | TRBV9 | TRBD1 | TGTGCCAGCAGCGATACAGGGGAGTCCTACAATGAGCAGTTCTTC | CASSDTGESYNEQFF
TRBJ2-1 | . | TRBV5-6 | . | TGTGCCAGCAGCTTCTCGGTAAGGATAGCCCGTAATTACAATGAGCAGTTCTTC | CASSFSVRIARNYNEQFF
TRBJ1-2 | . | TRBV30 | . | TGTGCCCGACGACAGGCGATCGATATGGTCTATGGCTACACCTTC | CARRQAIDMVYGYTF
TRBJ2-6 | . | TRBV7-9 | . | TGTGCCAGCAGCCCTCGGACCGACTCTGGGGCCAACGTCCTGACTTTC | CASSPRTDSGANVLTF
TRBJ2-3 | . | TRBV7-3 | TRBD2 | TGTGCCAGCAGCTCGACTAGCGGGGGGGCACCAGATACGCAGTATTTT | CASSSTSGGAPDTQYF
TRBJ2-6 | . | TRBV5-4 | . | TGTGCCAGCAGCCCCTCCCCTGGGGCCAACGTCCTGACTTTC | CASSPSPGANVLTF
TRBJ1-1 | once | TRBV6-1 | . | TGTGCCAGCGAAGGTGGGACTGAAGCTTTCTTT | CASEGGTEAFF
TRBJ1-1 | . | TRBV4-1 | . | TGCGCCAGCAGCCAAGAAATTAGGCTCCTTGGCACTGAAGCTTTCTTT | CASSQEIRLLGTEAFF
TRBJ2-2 | . | TRBV10-1 | . | TGCGCCAGCAGCTCCTCGGACCTCAACACCGGGGAGCTGTTTTTT | CASSSSDLNTGELFF
TRBJ2-1 | . | TRBV7-2 | TRBD1 | TGTGCCAGCAGCACTAGGACAGGGGGTTCGTCAGATGAGCAGTTCTTC | CASSTRTGGSSDEQFF
TRBJ2-1 | few | TRBV6-5 | . | TGTGCCAGCAGCCTCGACAGCGCCTACAATGAGCAGTTCTTC | CASSLDSAYNEQFF
TRBJ1-1 | . | TRBV28 | . | TGTGCCAGCAGTTTTCGGGGAGATGAAGCTTTCTTT | CASSFRGDEAFF
TRBJ2-5 | . | TRBV5-1 | TRBD2 | TGCGCCAGCAGCTTCTGGGGACTAGCGGGAGGCGAAGAGACCCAGTACTTC | CASSFWGLAGGEETQYF
TRBJ2-7 | . | TRBV19 | TRBD2 | TGTGCCAGTAGTTGGGGGCTAGCGGGCCCCTACGAGCAGTACTTC | CASSWGLAGPYEQYF
TRBJ2-7 | . | TRBV19 | . | TGTGCCAGTAGTGCGATGACTAGCTCCTACGAGCAGTACTTC | CASSAMTSSYEQYF
TRBJ2-7 | . | TRBV14 | TRBD1 | TGTGCCAGCAGCCTCGGGGACAGTTACGAGCAGTACTTC | CASSLGDSYEQYF
TRBJ1-5 | . | TRBV11-2 | . | TGTGCCAGCAGCCCCCTTGGGGTACGGAGTCAGCCCCAGCATTTT | CASSPLGVRSQPQHF
TRBJ1-4 | . | TRBV9 | . | TGTGCCAGCAGCGTAGGGTACGGGGGGACAACTAATGAAAAACTGTTTTTT | CASSVGYGGTTNEKLFF
TRBJ2-1 | . | TRBV19 | . | TGTGCCAGTAGTATTCTAGAAACCTACAATGAGCAGTTCTTC | CASSILETYNEQFF
TRBJ2-4 | . | TRBV11-2 | TRBD1 | TGTGCCAGCAGCTTGTCAGGGGGAGCCAAAAACATTCAGTACTTC | CASSLSGGAKNIQYF
TRBJ1-5 | few | TRBV9 | . | TGTGCCAGCAGCCGGGGGGCCAGCAATCAGCCCCAGCATTTT | CASSRGASNQPQHF
TRBJ2-7 | . | TRBV7-9 | TRBD1 | TGTGCCAGCAGCGGGATCGACAGGGACCAGTACTTC | CASSGIDRDQYF
TRBJ2-7 | . | TRBV19 | . | TGTGCCAGTAGTAACCGGGACTCGCCAACCTACGAGCAGTACTTC | CASSNRDSPTYEQYF